This is a list of T cell receptor beta chains from one sample in a study of cytomegalovirus exposure and HLA in healthy donors. Libraries were prepared by immunoSEQ multiplex PCR; TCRdb keeps only in-frame clonotypes and omits some of them. The listing contains 100,000 to 150,000 clones. Sequencing was carried out using PBMCs. Source of these receptors: a man between 18 and 35 years old in good health and CMV-seronegative. Each CDR3 is given with its conserved first and last residue. D genes are given only for firm matches.

D: TRBD1; length: 14; J: TRBJ1-2; V: TRBV5-1; DNA: TGCGCCAGCAGCCCCGGACAGGTCATCGGTGGCTACACCTTC; CDR3: CASSPGQVIGGYTF
D: TRBD1; length: 15; J: TRBJ2-5; V: TRBV11-3; DNA: TGTGCCAGCAGCCAGACAGGGGGGAATTGGGAGACCCAGTACTTC; CDR3: CASSQTGGNWETQYF
D: NA; length: 16; J: TRBJ2-2; V: TRBV9; DNA: TGTGCCAGCAGCGTAGATCGGGGGGCCTACACCGGGGAGCTGTTTTTT; CDR3: CASSVDRGAYTGELFF
D: NA; length: 13; J: TRBJ1-1; V: TRBV7-9; DNA: TGTGCCAGCAGCTTAGCGGTACAGGGAATTGCTTTCTTT; CDR3: CASSLAVQGIAFF
D: TRBD2; length: 14; J: TRBJ2-5; V: TRBV2; DNA: TGTGCCAGCAGTGAGACTAGCAACCAAGAGACCCAGTACTTC; CDR3: CASSETSNQETQYF
D: NA; length: 15; J: TRBJ2-3; V: TRBV6-6; DNA: TGTGCCAGCAGTTATGGATCGGGGGTGGAAGATACGCAGTATTTT; CDR3: CASSYGSGVEDTQYF
D: NA; length: 14; J: TRBJ2-3; V: TRBV5-1; DNA: TGCGCCAGCAGCTTGGATGCGGGACTGGATACGCAGTATTTT; CDR3: CASSLDAGLDTQYF
D: NA; length: 13; J: TRBJ2-2; V: TRBV5-4; DNA: TGTGCCAGCAGCGTCCCAGGGGGCGGGGGGCTGTTTTTT; CDR3: CASSVPGGGGLFF
D: NA; length: 13; J: TRBJ1-5; V: TRBV30; DNA: TGTGCCTGGAGTGGAAGGGGGAATCAGCCCCAGCATTTT; CDR3: CAWSGRGNQPQHF
D: TRBD1; length: 18; J: TRBJ2-5; V: TRBV27; DNA: TGTGCCAGCAGTTTCCAGACAGGGGGTAGTATCCCCCTAGAGACCCAGTACTTC; CDR3: CASSFQTGGSIPLETQYF
D: NA; length: 12; J: TRBJ2-1; V: TRBV7-9; DNA: TGTGCCAGCAGCTTGCAGGGGAATGAGCAGTTCTTC; CDR3: CASSLQGNEQFF
D: TRBD1; length: 15; J: TRBJ2-1; V: TRBV6-5; DNA: TGTGCCAGCAGTTACGACGAGGGGGCCCCGGGCGGGCAGTTCTTC; CDR3: CASSYDEGAPGGQFF
D: TRBD2; length: 15; J: TRBJ2-5; V: TRBV5-8; DNA: TGTGCCAGCAGGCCTACCGGGACTAGCGGGGAGACCCAGTACTTC; CDR3: CASRPTGTSGETQYF
D: NA; length: 11; J: TRBJ2-1; V: TRBV11-3; DNA: TGTGCCAGCAGCTTTCTCAATGAGCAGTTCTTC; CDR3: CASSFLNEQFF
D: TRBD1; length: 14; J: TRBJ1-4; V: TRBV6-5; DNA: TGTGCCAGCAGTTACCAGGGGGCGACGGAAAAACTGTTTTTT; CDR3: CASSYQGATEKLFF
D: NA; length: 14; J: TRBJ1-2; V: TRBV5-6; DNA: TGTGCCAGCAGCTTGGGAACAAATAACTATGGCTACACCTTC; CDR3: CASSLGTNNYGYTF
D: TRBD2; length: 15; J: TRBJ2-7; V: TRBV25-1; DNA: TGTGCCAGCAGTGAACCGGGGACTAGCGCTAACGAGCAGTACTTC; CDR3: CASSEPGTSANEQYF
D: TRBD1; length: 15; J: TRBJ2-5; V: TRBV11-2; DNA: TGTGCCAGCAGCTGGGGACAGGGAGGTTGGGAGACCCAGTACTTC; CDR3: CASSWGQGGWETQYF
D: NA; length: 15; J: TRBJ2-7; V: TRBV4-3; DNA: TGCGCCAGCAGCCAAGGATGGGAGACTAACTACGAGCAGTACTTC; CDR3: CASSQGWETNYEQYF
D: NA; length: 13; J: TRBJ2-4; V: TRBV5-6; DNA: TGTGCCAGCACCACCCTTGGACATAAGGGTCAGTACTTC; CDR3: CASTTLGHKGQYF
D: TRBD1; length: 15; J: TRBJ2-7; V: TRBV7-2; DNA: TGTGCCAGCAGGAGTTCAGGGACAGCACCCTACGAGCAGTACTTC; CDR3: CASRSSGTAPYEQYF
D: NA; length: 16; J: TRBJ2-7; V: TRBV5-1; DNA: TGCGCCAGCAGCTTGAATGGGGAGCTCCCTCTGTCCGAGCAGTACTTC; CDR3: CASSLNGELPLSEQYF
D: TRBD2; length: 15; J: TRBJ2-1; V: TRBV10-3; DNA: TGTGCCATCAGTGAAAAGCGGGAGACCGTGAATGAGCAGTTCTTC; CDR3: CAISEKRETVNEQFF
D: TRBD1; length: 14; J: TRBJ2-5; V: TRBV7-9; DNA: TGTGCCAGCAGCCCAGGGACAGGGGGCGAGACCCAGTACTTC; CDR3: CASSPGTGGETQYF
D: NA; length: 13; J: TRBJ2-1; V: TRBV6-1; DNA: TGTGCCAGCAGCTCCAACTCATACAATGAGCAGTTCTTC; CDR3: CASSSNSYNEQFF
D: TRBD1; length: 15; J: TRBJ1-4; V: TRBV28; DNA: TGTGCCAGCACCCCGGAGACAGGGGCGGAAGAAAAACTGTTTTTT; CDR3: CASTPETGAEEKLFF
D: TRBD2; length: 14; J: TRBJ2-2; V: TRBV19; DNA: TGTGCCAGTAGTCCCAGACTAGCGACCGGGGAGCTGTTTTTT; CDR3: CASSPRLATGELFF
D: NA; length: 12; J: TRBJ1-2; V: TRBV11-3; DNA: TGTGCCAGCAGCTTGAGACAGCATGGCTACACCTTC; CDR3: CASSLRQHGYTF
D: NA; length: 14; J: TRBJ2-7; V: TRBV4-1; DNA: TGCGCCAGCAGCCAAGCCCAGGCAGGCTACGAGCAGTACTTC; CDR3: CASSQAQAGYEQYF